The 31 T cell receptor beta chains presented below share a single source sample, sequenced in a study of beta chain features in type 1 diabetes. Sequenced material consisted of expressed TCRB transcripts (all of the isolated RNA was reverse transcribed). The method was immunoSEQ multiplex PCR; TCRdb's version includes in-frame clones alone and lacks a portion of them. The table has about 290,000 clones, about 8.5% seen once; the top ten hold under 1.3%. Specimen: central memory CD4+ T cells from blood. These receptors came from a woman aged 18-29 years in good health.

This clone showed up just a few times. The chain combines TRBV4-2 with TRBJ2-2; perhaps TRBD2 as D (6 bases). This CDR3 has 17 amino acids. The V gene lost 0 bases and the J gene lost 0 bases, with 11 bases spanning the gap. Germline V gene data show CDR1 as LGHNA and CDR2 as YNFKEQ. CDR3 sequence: CASSQDLAGTNTGELFF. The CDR3 nucleotides are TGTGCCAGCAGCCAAGATTTGGCGGGAACGAACACCGGGGAGCTGTTTTTT.

V and J are TRBV7-8 and TRBJ2-7; tentatively, D is TRBD1 or TRBD2 (5 bases each). V was clipped by 0 bases and J by 2 bases, with 11 bases between them. This CDR3 is 15 amino acids long. Germline loops: CDR1 SGHVS, CDR2 FQNEAQ. The CDR3: CASSLAGRGAYEQYF. CDR3 nucleotides: TGTGCCAGCAGCTTAGCCGGACGAGGGGCCTACGAGCAGTACTTC.

This clone was found a few times. This sequence joins TRBV7-8 and TRBJ1-5; the D gene is possibly TRBD1 (6 bases). Germline assignment: CDR1 SGHVS and CDR2 FQNEAQ. This CDR3 is 14 amino acids long. Trimming shortened V by 5 bases and J by 11 bases, and 19 bases separated the two germline ends. In nucleotides, the CDR3 is TGTGCCAGCAGCCCGTTCGGGGGGCCAAGCACCCAGCATTTT. Translating it yields CASSPFGGPSTQHF.

This clone has a count of ten or more. The V and J genes are TRBV25-1 and TRBJ2-5, with D perhaps matching TRBD1 (5 bases). This CDR3 is 13 amino acids long. The V end lost 6 bases, the J end lost 4 bases, and 12 bases lay between the germline ends. CDR1 and CDR2 from the germline V gene are MGHDK and SYGVNS. The CDR3 DNA sequence: TGTGCCAGCAGGCCCGGACATCGAGAGACCCAGTACTTC. It is translated as CASRPGHRETQYF.

This clone came up many times. The chain has TRBV7-2 and TRBJ2-1; D not certain. The V end was cut by 4 bases, the J end by 10 bases, with 14 bases between. This CDR3 comprises 13 residues. Germline V CDR1 and CDR2: SGHTA, FQGNSA. This CDR3 is CASSSGSVFEQFF. CDR3 DNA: TGTGCCAGCAGCTCCGGGTCAGTCTTCGAGCAGTTCTTC.

J is TRBJ2-3 and V is TRBV11-1; D ambiguous. Germline-derived CDR1 and CDR2 are SGHAT and FQDESV (reference sequence). This CDR3 comprises 14 residues. V shed 1 base and J shed 6 bases, with 11 bases lying between them. The CDR3 coding sequence is TGTGCCAGCAGCTTAGGGTCCGCGGCCGATACGCAGTATTTT. It codes for CASSLGSAADTQYF.

This clone was seen just once. Other DNA sequences within the sample encode an identical CDR3. V is TRBV11-2 and J is TRBJ2-1, with unresolved D. V dropped 3 bases and J dropped 0 bases, with 6 bases sitting between them. Germline CDR1 and CDR2: SGHAT and FQNNGV. CDR3 length: 14 residues. The CDR3 DNA reads as TGTGCCAGCAGCTTGGACCGCTCCTACAATGAGCAGTTCTTC. Translating gives CASSLDRSYNEQFF.

The chain recombines TRBV14 with TRBJ1-1, with unresolved D. Germline V lookup: CDR1 SGHDN, CDR2 FVKESK. V lost 4 bases, J lost 5 bases, and 11 bases lay in between. This CDR3 is 13 amino acids long. DNA of the CDR3: TGTGCCAGCAGCCCGCGTGGACGGACTGAAGCTTTCTTT. Translation gives CASSPRGRTEAFF.

This clone has just a few counts. The chain joins TRBV5-1 to TRBJ2-3; 11 positions match TRBD2. With 4 bases clipped from V and 4 bases from J, the junction kept 5 bases outside the gene matches. Germline CDR1 reads SGHRS; CDR2 reads YFSETQ. The CDR3 loop spans 15 amino acids. This CDR3 is CASSQGLAAADTQYF. The CDR3 bases are TGCGCCAGCAGCCAGGGACTAGCGGCGGCAGATACGCAGTATTTT.

The chain combines TRBV5-1 with TRBJ2-2; 9 bases are shared with TRBD2. The germline CDR1 and CDR2 sequences are SGHRS and YFSETQ. Trimming took 6 bases from V and 1 from J; bases not matched to a gene: 1. The length of the CDR3 is 14 residues. CDR3 coding DNA: TGCGCCAGCAAAGCGGGAGGGAACACCGGGGAGCTGTTTTTT. Its translation is CASKAGGNTGELFF.

This clone was seen only a few times. J is TRBJ2-2 and V is TRBV5-4; 7 nucleotides align to TRBD1. CDR3 length: 14 residues. V lost 5 bases to trimming and J lost 0 bases; unmatched junction nucleotides: 1. Germline assignment: CDR1 SGHNT and CDR2 YYREEE (reference sequence). This chain's CDR3 is CASRGTANTGELFF. In DNA, the CDR3 is TGTGCCAGCAGGGGGACAGCGAACACCGGGGAGCTGTTTTTT.

This rearrangement joins TRBV10-3 to TRBJ2-5, with 7 nucleotides matching TRBD2. V lost 6 bases and J lost 5; bases outside the gene matches: 6. The CDR3 sequence is 13 residues long. Looked up from germline, CDR1 is ENHRY and CDR2 is SYGVKD. CDR3 bases: TGTGCCATCAGCCCTGGACTAGTTGAGACCCAGTACTTC. This encodes CAISPGLVETQYF.

The chain uses TRBV30 and TRBJ2-7; the D gene is possibly TRBD2 (5 bases). Germline V CDR1 and CDR2: GTSNPN, SVGIG (reference sequence). The CDR3 length is 13 residues. For the CDR3, the DNA is TGTGCTGGTATCTTGAGGGCCCCGTACGAGCAGTACTTC. It encodes CAGILRAPYEQYF. The full variable domain, rest sourced from reference TRBV30 and TRBJ2-7, is SQTIHQWPATLVQPVGSPLSLECTVEGTSNPNLYWYRQAAGRGLQLLFYSVGIGQISSEVPQNLSASRPQDRQFILSSKKLLLSDSGFYLCAGILRAPYEQYFGPGTRLTVT.

The V and J genes are TRBV6-1 and TRBJ1-3; D gene uncertain. Germline loops: CDR1 MNHNS, CDR2 SASEGT. V dropped 8 bases and J dropped 0 bases, with 8 bases sitting between them. The CDR3 contains 13 residues. The CDR3 region is CASERVSGNTIYF. The CDR3 DNA follows: TGTGCCAGCGAGAGAGTCTCTGGAAACACCATATATTTT.

This clone has a count of ten or more. The chain is built from TRBV5-1 and TRBJ1-5; no firm D call. Trimming stripped 4 bases from V and 5 bases from J, with 19 bases between. CDR1 SGHRS and CDR2 YFSETQ come from the germline V gene. This CDR3 spans 16 amino acids. The CDR3 bases are TGCGCCAGCAGCGAAGGGATCTCGGGCGTAGATCAGCCCCAGCATTTT. Protein sequence: CASSEGISGVDQPQHF.

This chain joins TRBV15 and TRBJ1-5; 7 bases agree with TRBD1. Germline CDR1 and CDR2: LNHNV and YYDKDF (reference sequence). This CDR3 has 15 residues. V gave up 5 bases and J gave up 6 bases; unmatched junction bases: 10. The CDR3 coding sequence is TGTGCCACCAGCCCCAGGGGGGTAGAAAGTCAGCCCCAGCATTTT. It codes for CATSPRGVESQPQHF.

A few counts support this clone. The V call is TRBV18, the J call TRBJ1-3; D uncertain. The CDR3 is made up of 17 amino acids. Germline assignment: CDR1 KGHSH and CDR2 LQKENI. V gave up 1 base and J gave up 2 bases, with 15 bases separating them. The CDR3 is CASSPLGREAPGNTIYF. CDR3 bases: TGTGCCAGCTCACCACTGGGCCGGGAGGCACCTGGAAACACCATATATTTT.

V is TRBV14 and J is TRBJ1-1; 7 bases are shared with TRBD1. CDR3 length: 14 residues. V lost 4 bases to trimming and J lost 1 base; unmatched junction nucleotides: 3. Germline V gene data show CDR1 as SGHDN and CDR2 as FVKESK. CDR3 amino acids: CASSPRGGNTEAFF. The CDR3 DNA is TGTGCCAGCAGCCCCAGGGGGGGGAACACTGAAGCTTTCTTT.

The J gene is TRBJ2-1, the V gene TRBV5-4, with 8 positions matching TRBD2. Germline-derived CDR1 and CDR2 are SGHNT and YYREEE (reference sequence). This CDR3 is 15 amino acids long. The junction had 4 bases not matched to a gene; V was cut back by 1 base and J by 4 bases. The chain's CDR3 is CASSLNSGAYNEQFF. The CDR3 DNA follows: TGTGCCAGCAGCTTGAATAGCGGGGCGTACAATGAGCAGTTCTTC.

The chain joins TRBV14 to TRBJ2-2; 7 positions agree with TRBD2. CDR1 is SGHDN and CDR2 is FVKESK in the germline V gene. The J segment lost 4 bases and the V segment lost 4 bases, leaving 12 bases of the junction unmatched. There are 17 residues in the CDR3. The CDR3, as DNA: TGTGCCAGCAGCCCTAGACCGGGACTACAGGCCACCGGGGAGCTGTTTTTT. As protein: CASSPRPGLQATGELFF.

This rearrangement joins TRBV19 to TRBJ1-1; D is uncertain. Germline CDR1 is LNHDA and CDR2 is SQIVND (reference sequence). Trimming cost V 7 bases and J 7 bases, with 10 bases left between them. There are 11 residues in the CDR3. The CDR3 reads CASIWGHEAFF. The DNA of the CDR3 is TGTGCCAGTATCTGGGGTCATGAAGCTTTCTTT.

This clone was counted many times. The chain links TRBV25-1 to TRBJ2-7; 9 bases line up with TRBD2. CDR3 size: 15 residues. Germline V CDR1 and CDR2: MGHDK, SYGVNS. V trimming: 2 bases; J trimming: 5 bases; junction bases outside the gene matches: 7. CDR3 nucleotide sequence: TGTGCCAGCAGTGAAGATATTAGCGGGAGAGACGAGCAGTACTTC. This encodes CASSEDISGRDEQYF.

This clone has a handful of counts. The rearrangement uses TRBV18 and TRBJ2-3; TRBD1 agrees at 7 bases. This CDR3 is built from 14 residues. Germline V gene lookup returns CDR1 KGHSH and CDR2 LQKENI. The V and J ends lost 2 bases and 4 bases, in that order; junction bases with no gene match: 3. CDR3 loop: CASSPTQGADTQYF. CDR3 nucleotides: TGTGCCAGCTCACCAACTCAGGGGGCAGATACGCAGTATTTT.

At least ten counts were recorded for this clone. This chain links TRBV10-3 with TRBJ2-7; possible D gene TRBD1, 5 bases. This CDR3 spans 12 amino acids. Germline-derived CDR1 and CDR2 are ENHRY and SYGVKD. The CDR3 loop reads CASSASTDEQYV. The DNA for the CDR3 is TGTGCCAGCAGTGCCTCGACAGACGAGCAGTACGTC.

The chain joins TRBV7-9 to TRBJ2-7; TRBD2 matches at 9 bases. CDR1 and CDR2 from the germline V gene are SEHNR and FQNEAQ (reference sequence). The junction had 8 bases not matched to a gene; V was cut back by 5 bases and J by 6 bases. This CDR3 contains 14 residues. The CDR3: CASSPKGLAAEQYF. In DNA form, the CDR3 reads TGTGCCAGCAGCCCCAAGGGACTAGCCGCCGAGCAGTACTTC.

This clone was recorded many times. The CDR3 sequence is CASSNRPKGTYEQYF. CDR3 bases: TGTGCCAGCAGCAACAGACCAAAAGGGACTTACGAGCAGTACTTC. The rearrangement uses TRBV11-2 and TRBJ2-7; D perhaps matches TRBD2 (6 bases). Per germline, CDR1 SGHAT and CDR2 FQNNGV. The CDR3 extends over 15 amino acids. Trimming removed 5 bases from V and 4 bases from J, with 18 bases in between.

This clone turned up a few times. The chain has TRBV10-3 and TRBJ1-1, with D unclear. Trimming removed 4 bases from V and 2 bases from J, with 14 bases in between. This CDR3 spans 15 amino acids. Germline V gene data show CDR1 as ENHRY and CDR2 as SYGVKD. This chain's CDR3 is CAISGGETANTEAFF. CDR3 bases: TGTGCCATCAGTGGTGGGGAAACAGCCAACACTGAAGCTTTCTTT.

This clone was observed many times. This rearrangement joins TRBV19 to TRBJ2-5; perhaps TRBD1 as D (5 bases). V dropped 4 bases and J dropped 2 bases, with 8 bases sitting between them. CDR3 length: 13 residues. Germline V CDR1 and CDR2: LNHDA, SQIVND (reference sequence). CDR3 amino acids: CASSTRQQETQYF. Here the CDR3 DNA reads TGTGCCAGTAGTACCCGACAGCAAGAGACCCAGTACTTC.

This clone was seen at least ten times. V usage is TRBV7-9 and J usage is TRBJ2-2, with 8 nucleotides matching TRBD1. The CDR3 totals 15 residues. The germline CDR1 and CDR2 sequences are SEHNR and FQNEAQ (reference sequence). The V and J ends lost 3 bases and 4 bases, in that order; junction bases with no gene match: 4. CDR3 nucleotide sequence: TGTGCCAGCAGCTTGGGTGACAGGGGCACCGGGGAGCTGTTTTTT. Translation gives CASSLGDRGTGELFF. The full variable domain, in which reference TRBV7-9 and TRBJ2-2 provide the parts outside the CDR3, is DTGVSQNPRHKITKRGQNVTFRCDPISEHNRLYWYRQTLGQGPEFLTYFQNEAQLEKSRLLSDRFSAERPKGSFSTLEIQRTEQGDSAMYLCASSLGDRGTGELFFGEGSRLTVL.

V and J are TRBV7-2 and TRBJ2-5; D unresolved. Germline assignment: CDR1 SGHTA and CDR2 FQGNSA. This CDR3 is built from 12 residues. Trimming removed 4 bases from V and 5 bases from J, with 8 bases in between. The CDR3 sequence: CASSSSFETQYF. The CDR3, as DNA: TGTGCCAGCAGCTCTAGTTTCGAGACCCAGTACTTC.

Ten or more counts support this clone. The rearrangement uses TRBV7-9 and TRBJ1-1; D gene ambiguous. Germline V gives CDR1 SEHNR, CDR2 FQNEAQ (reference sequence). Trimming removed 3 bases from V and 7 bases from J, with 15 bases in between. The length of the CDR3 is 14 residues. The CDR3 is CASSLGVNTLEAFF. In nucleotides, the CDR3 is TGTGCCAGCAGCTTGGGTGTAAACACGCTTGAAGCTTTCTTT.